This T cell receptor (beta chain) comes out of a study of blood T cell repertoires in COVID-19. Study background: The United States, Italy and Spain were the sources of the acute and convalescent COVID-19 samples. From T cells, B-cell-depleted T cells, or PBMCs came the material, which was cDNA or gDNA.

Original analysis: From reference gene primer amplification, estimates of nucleated cell counts were derived. Method: immunoSEQ multiplex PCR; TCRdb's copy keeps in-frame clones and lacks some. From that table come the V and J calls and clone size; the DNA was used to work out D and trimming. Seen here are about 190,000 clones, 79% observed once, and the top ten hold approximately 15%. CDR1 and CDR2 (germline): MNHEY, SMNVEV (reference sequence). Between the trimmed V and J ends, which lost 3 bases and 4 bases, there was a span of 12 bases. The CDR3 runs 14 residues. This chain joins TRBV27 and TRBJ1-2; the D is unclear. The origin of this receptor is a man aged 55 to 70 with active or convalescent COVID-19. Source material: peripheral blood. CDR3: CASSFKPIGYGYTF. The CDR3 nucleotides are TGTGCCAGCAGTTTTAAGCCTATCGGCTATGGCTACACCTTC.